This TCR beta chain was sequenced in a study of regulatory T cells in long-lasting Graves disease. Germline V gives CDR1 DFQATT, CDR2 SNEGSKA (reference sequence). The CDR3 extends over 13 amino acids. In building TCR beta libraries, iRepertoire HTBI primers were used together with Arm-PCR of CDR3 regions. TCRdb analysed the multiplex PCR reads with MiXCR anew, one entry per CDR3 protein. The data show around 360,000 distinct CDR3 sequences, 15% to 20% seen once. The time point is: newly diagnosed GD, antithyroid drugs for less than 3 months. Extracted RNA from PBMCs served as the source of the TCR library. This clonotype was recorded at least ten times. The sample was also linked to a second study, of T cells in Graves' hyperthyroidism and ophthalmopathy.

The material was peripheral blood mononuclear cells (PBMCs), obtained at new diagnosis, from a patient treated with antithyroid drugs. This chain links TRBV20-1 with TRBJ2-5, with D tentatively TRBD2 (6 bases). This TCR derives from a woman under 30 with Graves disease. This chain's CDR3 is CRAARGNQETQYF. CDR3 bases: TGCAGAGCTGCCCGGGGGAACCAAGAGACCCAGTACTTC.